A single sample is the source of the 20 T cell receptor beta chains below, sequenced in a study of blood T cell repertoires in COVID-19. Sequenced by immunoSEQ multiplex PCR; TCRdb stores in-frame clones only, minus some. The table records over 120,000 clones, over 85% of them present only once. Sequencing was done on a sample of peripheral blood. The receptors come from a human donor in a cohort sampled during active COVID-19.

The table lists this clone with a few counts. The genes are TRBV14 and TRBJ1-6; 8 positions match TRBD1. The CDR3 length is 16 residues. The germline CDR1 and CDR2 sequences are SGHDN and FVKESK. Germline trimming cut 4 bases from V and 9 bases from J; bases unmatched to any gene: 11. CDR3 bases: TGTGCCAGCAGCCGGGGGCAGGGGGCGATAGGTTCACCCCTCCACTTT. Protein sequence: CASSRGQGAIGSPLHF.

The chain joins TRBV6-5 to TRBJ1-1; D is unresolved. The V end lost 7 bases, the J end lost 1 base, and 10 bases lay between the germline ends. The CDR3 contains 13 residues. CDR1 is MNHEY and CDR2 is SVGAGI in the germline V gene. This CDR3 is CASTEATNTEAFF. The CDR3 nucleotides are TGTGCCAGCACCGAGGCTACGAACACTGAAGCTTTCTTT.

CDR3 nucleotides: TGTGCCAGCAGCACGTGGACAGGGGGGAACGAAAAACTGTTTTTT. This encodes CASSTWTGGNEKLFF. The J gene is TRBJ1-4, the V gene TRBV5-8; 10 bases map to TRBD1. Germline V gives CDR1 SGHTS, CDR2 YDEGEE. There are 15 residues in the CDR3. V lost 4 bases to trimming and J lost 8 bases; unmatched junction nucleotides: 8.

The V call is TRBV5-4, the J call TRBJ2-1; 10 nucleotides align to TRBD2. CDR1 and CDR2 from the germline V gene are SGHNT and YYREEE (reference sequence). V was clipped by 4 bases and J by 0 bases; unmatched bases: 4. The CDR3 is 16 residues long. This CDR3 reads CASSVERGGSYNEQFF. The DNA for the CDR3 is TGTGCCAGCAGCGTGGAGCGGGGGGGCTCCTACAATGAGCAGTTCTTC.

This CDR3 reads CASSLVRQGSGEKLFF. In DNA, the CDR3 is TGTGCCAGCAGCTTAGTCCGACAGGGCTCGGGGGAAAAACTGTTTTTT. This chain links TRBV7-2 with TRBJ1-4; 7 positions agree with TRBD1. This CDR3 spans 16 amino acids. J lost 8 bases, V lost 1 base, and 10 bases had no gene match. CDR1 and CDR2 (germline): SGHTA, FQGNSA.

The rearrangement joins TRBV27 to TRBJ1-5, with D perhaps matching TRBD1 (5 bases). The ends were cut back, 5 bases at V and 2 bases at J, with 10 bases in the middle. The CDR3 extends over 14 amino acids. Germline V gene sequence: CDR1 MNHEY, CDR2 SMNVEV (reference sequence). DNA of the CDR3: TGTGCCAGCAGTAGCAGGGCTGGCAATCAGCCCCAGCATTTT. It translates to CASSSRAGNQPQHF.

V and J are TRBV10-2 and TRBJ1-5; no reliable D call. V gave up 4 bases and J gave up 0 bases, with 16 bases separating them. The CDR3 covers 17 residues. Germline CDR1 reads WSHSY; CDR2 reads SAAADI. The CDR3 coding sequence is TGCGCCAGCAGTGTCGGTCAGGCTATCTATAGCAATCAGCCCCAGCATTTT. Protein sequence: CASSVGQAIYSNQPQHF.

This clone was seen a single time. The V call is TRBV7-8, the J call TRBJ2-3; D is possibly TRBD1 (6 bases). This CDR3 has 15 residues. Looked up from germline, CDR1 is SGHVS and CDR2 is FQNEAQ. V lost 5 bases and J 1 base, leaving 13 bases between the germline ends. The CDR3 sequence is CASSPRQARTDTQYF. For the CDR3, the DNA is TGTGCCAGCAGCCCCCGACAGGCCCGCACAGATACGCAGTATTTT.

V and J are TRBV9 and TRBJ1-4; D is perhaps TRBD1 (6 bases). The V gene's germline CDR1 is SGDLS and CDR2 YYNGEE. This CDR3 contains 16 residues. V was pared by 0 bases and J by 10 bases, with 19 bases between. In DNA, the CDR3 is TGTGCCAGCAGCGTAGGAAGCGCAGGGGACGGTTCAAAACTGTTTTTT. It specifies CASSVGSAGDGSKLFF.

This rearrangement joins TRBV9 to TRBJ2-5, with 7 bases aligning to TRBD2. Per germline, CDR1 SGDLS and CDR2 YYNGEE. Trimming removed 4 bases from V and 2 bases from J; junction bases left unmatched: 8. CDR3 length: 15 residues. The CDR3, as DNA: TGTGCCAGCAGCCCAAGACTAGCAGGGCAAGAGACCCAGTACTTC. It codes for CASSPRLAGQETQYF. Together with reference TRBV9 and TRBJ2-5, the CDR3 gives the full variable domain: DSGVTQTPKHLITATGQRVTLRCSPRSGDLSVYWYQQSLDQGLQFLIQYYNGEERAKGNILERFSAQQFPDLHSELNLSSLELGDSALYFCASSPRLAGQETQYFGPGTRLLVL.

The CDR3 protein is CASSSDRTHTEAFF. CDR3 sequence (DNA): TGTGCCAGCAGTTCCGACAGGACCCACACTGAAGCTTTCTTT. This chain connects TRBV2 to TRBJ1-1; D is possibly TRBD1 (6 bases). The CDR3 totals 14 residues. Germline V gene sequence: CDR1 SNHLY, CDR2 FYNNEI. With 5 bases removed from V and 3 bases from J, the gap between germline ends came to 13 bases.

The rearrangement uses TRBV3-1 (or the pseudogene TRBV3-2) and TRBJ1-2, with D unclear. This CDR3 contains 16 residues. Germline CDR1 and CDR2: LGHDT and YNNKEL (reference sequence). Trimming took 1 base from V and 0 from J, leaving 12 bases between them. The CDR3 loop reads CASSQGTSPSNYGYTF. CDR3 coding DNA: TGTGCCAGCAGCCAAGGGACTTCACCCTCTAACTATGGCTACACCTTC.

Concerning this clone itself: One end of the junction varies from germline; a read error may be responsible. The rearrangement uses TRBV19 and TRBJ1-5; a possible D gene is TRBD1 (5 bases). CDR1 LNHDA and CDR2 SQIVND come from the germline V gene (reference sequence). There are 16 residues in the CDR3. CDR3 DNA sequence: TGTGCCAGTAGTCTAGAAGGGGCAGTAGTGAATCAGCCCCAGCATTTT. This codes for CASSLEGAVVNQPQHF.

The chain joins TRBV5-1 to TRBJ2-5, with TRBD2 matching over 7 bases. J lost 2 bases, V lost 4 bases, and 5 bases had no gene match. CDR3 length equals 14 residues. Germline V gives CDR1 SGHRS, CDR2 YFSETQ. CDR3 in DNA: TGCGCCAGCAGCCCGGGACTATCTCAAGAGACCCAGTACTTC. Protein product: CASSPGLSQETQYF.

The rearrangement uses TRBV27 and TRBJ2-7, with D possibly TRBD2 on 6 matching bases. This CDR3 contains 15 residues. The germline V and J ends were trimmed by 7 bases and 5 bases, with 21 bases remaining between them. Germline CDR1 MNHEY, CDR2 SMNVEV (reference sequence). CDR3 sequence: CASNPSGGPQDEQYF. The CDR3, as DNA: TGTGCCAGCAACCCCTCCGGGGGTCCGCAGGACGAGCAGTACTTC.

The chain joins TRBV7-2 to TRBJ2-3, with 9 bases that match TRBD2. The CDR3 totals 15 residues. With 4 bases clipped from V and 1 base from J, the junction kept 3 bases outside the gene matches. CDR1 is SGHTA and CDR2 is FQGNSA in the germline V gene. The CDR3 sequence is CASSSGLARTDTQYF. For the CDR3, the DNA is TGTGCCAGCAGCTCGGGACTAGCCCGCACAGATACGCAGTATTTT.

The chain has TRBV18 and TRBJ1-1; 7 bases are a match to TRBD1. V lost 4 bases to trimming and J lost 5 bases; unmatched junction nucleotides: 10. The CDR3 extends over 15 amino acids. The germline gives CDR1 KGHSH, CDR2 LQKENI. The CDR3: CASSQGAVRGTEAFF. The CDR3 DNA sequence: TGTGCCAGCTCACAGGGGGCCGTTCGTGGGACTGAAGCTTTCTTT.

This clone came up once. The chain recombines TRBV30 with TRBJ1-1; D perhaps matches TRBD1 (6 bases). Germline lookup yields CDR1 GTSNPN and CDR2 SVGIG (reference sequence). Trimming left V 1 base short and J 1 base short, with 10 bases between. The CDR3 loop spans 14 amino acids. CDR3 sequence (DNA): TGTGCCTGGAGTGGTCCAGGGGCGAACACTGAAGCTTTCTTT. It codes for CAWSGPGANTEAFF. The full variable domain, in which reference TRBV30 and TRBJ1-1 provide the parts outside the CDR3, is SQTIHQWPATLVQPVGSPLSLECTVEGTSNPNLYWYRQAAGRGLQLLFYSVGIGQISSEVPQNLSASRPQDRQFILSSKKLLLSDSGFYLCAWSGPGANTEAFFGQGTRLTVV.

This chain connects TRBV2 to TRBJ1-5, with D possibly TRBD1 on 6 matching bases. Between the trimmed V and J ends, which lost 7 bases and 6 bases, there was a span of 13 bases. The CDR3 sequence is 13 residues long. CDR1 is SNHLY, CDR2 FYNNEI, per germline. The CDR3: CASTTTGIQPQHF. CDR3 nucleotides: TGTGCCAGCACAACTACAGGGATTCAGCCCCAGCATTTT. The full variable domain, with the rest looked up from reference TRBV2 and TRBJ1-5, is EPEVTQTPSHQVTQMGQEVILRCVPISNHLYFYWYRQILGQKVEFLVSFYNNEISEKSEIFDDQFSVERPDGSNFTLKIRSTKLEDSAMYFCASTTTGIQPQHFGDGTRLSIL.

The rearrangement links TRBV7-2 to TRBJ2-6; possibly TRBD2 for D (6 bases). The CDR3 is made up of 16 amino acids. Trimming stripped 2 bases from V and 1 base from J, with 9 bases between. The germline V gene has CDR1 SGHTA and CDR2 FQGNSA. CDR3 protein: CASSLQGGSGANVLTF. CDR3 sequence (DNA): TGTGCCAGCAGCTTACAGGGAGGTTCTGGGGCCAACGTCCTGACTTTC.